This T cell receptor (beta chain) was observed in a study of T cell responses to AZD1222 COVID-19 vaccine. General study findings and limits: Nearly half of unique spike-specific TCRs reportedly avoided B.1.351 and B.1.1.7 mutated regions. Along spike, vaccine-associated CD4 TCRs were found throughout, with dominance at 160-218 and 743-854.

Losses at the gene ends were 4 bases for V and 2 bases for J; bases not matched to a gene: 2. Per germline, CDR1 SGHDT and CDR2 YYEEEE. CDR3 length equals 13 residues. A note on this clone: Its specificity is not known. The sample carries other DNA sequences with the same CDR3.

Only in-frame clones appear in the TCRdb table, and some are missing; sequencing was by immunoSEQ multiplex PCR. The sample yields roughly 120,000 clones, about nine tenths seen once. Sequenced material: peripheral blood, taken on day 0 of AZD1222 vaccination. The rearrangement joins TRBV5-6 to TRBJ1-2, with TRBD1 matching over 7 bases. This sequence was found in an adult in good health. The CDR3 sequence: CASSPGQNYGYTF. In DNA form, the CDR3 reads TGTGCCAGCAGCCCGGGACAGAACTATGGCTACACCTTC.